This entry lists 10 T cell receptor beta chains sequenced from one sample in a study of cytomegalovirus exposure and HLA in healthy donors. Clones were sequenced by immunoSEQ multiplex PCR, and TCRdb holds only the in-frame ones, with some missing. The table shows some 140,000 clones, with roughly 86% occurring only once. The specimen sequenced was PBMCs. These receptor sequences come from a young woman in good health and CMV-seronegative.

V is TRBV7-2 and J is TRBJ2-1; D is perhaps TRBD1 (7 bases). From germline, CDR1 is SGHTA and CDR2 FQGNSA. V lost 7 bases and J 7 bases, leaving 20 bases between the germline ends. The CDR3 runs to 15 residues. The CDR3 protein is CASNKKGRGENEQFF. As DNA, the CDR3 is TGTGCCAGCAACAAAAAGGGCAGGGGGGAGAATGAGCAGTTCTTC.

The rearrangement uses TRBV6-6 and TRBJ1-3; D uncertain. The V end was cut by 6 bases, the J end by 0 bases, with 6 bases between. The CDR3 has 13 residues. In germline, CDR1 is MNHNY, CDR2 SVGAGI (reference sequence). CDR3 nucleotides: TGTGCCAGCAGCCGCGGCTCTGGAAACACCATATATTTT. Translated, it gives CASSRGSGNTIYF.

The chain employs TRBV6-1 and TRBJ1-5; D is uncertain. Trimming pared 4 bases from V and 11 bases from J, leaving 12 bases between. The CDR3 contains 12 residues. Germline CDR1 reads MNHNS; CDR2 reads SASEGT. The CDR3 spells CASSANGLTQHF. In DNA form, the CDR3 reads TGTGCCAGCAGTGCCAATGGCCTGACCCAGCATTTT.

The chain is built from TRBV9 and TRBJ2-3, with 8 bases fitting TRBD2. V dropped 4 bases and J dropped 2; count of bases not matched to a gene: 9. The CDR3 covers 16 residues. Looked up from germline, CDR1 is SGDLS and CDR2 is YYNGEE. The CDR3 protein is CASSPRGGAITDTQYF. In DNA, the CDR3 is TGTGCCAGCAGCCCTCGGGGGGGGGCCATCACAGATACGCAGTATTTT.

This rearrangement joins TRBV7-2 to TRBJ2-7; TRBD1 is a possible D gene (5 bases). The CDR3 contains 14 residues. CDR1 is SGHTA and CDR2 is FQGNSA in the germline V gene. V shed 7 bases and J shed 2 bases, with 15 bases lying between them. The CDR3 protein is CASTLDWTTYEQYF. CDR3 coding DNA: TGTGCCAGCACCCTCGACTGGACAACCTACGAGCAGTACTTC.

The CDR3 region has the DNA TGTGCCATCAGTGAACCGGGGATAAATGGCTACACCTTC. Its translation is CAISEPGINGYTF. The J gene is TRBJ1-2, the V gene TRBV10-3; D not certain. The germline gives CDR1 ENHRY, CDR2 SYGVKD. The germline V and J ends were trimmed by 3 bases and 6 bases, with 11 bases remaining between them. The CDR3 totals 13 residues.

This clone was seen a single time. The chain has TRBV7-2 and TRBJ2-3; no firm D call. Germline CDR1 is SGHTA and CDR2 is FQGNSA. The CDR3 sequence is 12 residues long. V gave up 2 bases and J gave up 5 bases, with 5 bases separating them. The CDR3 nucleotides are TGTGCCAGCAGCTTACTTGTAGATACGCAGTATTTT. It is translated as CASSLLVDTQYF.

The chain employs TRBV19 and TRBJ2-7, with no clear D. The CDR3 totals 12 residues. V was clipped by 3 bases and J by 6 bases, with 9 bases between them. Germline V gene lookup returns CDR1 LNHDA and CDR2 SQIVND (reference sequence). The CDR3 DNA sequence: TGTGCCAGTAGTATTCCAGGTCGCGAGCAGTACTTC. This encodes CASSIPGREQYF.

The genes are TRBV2 and TRBJ1-1; 10 bases agree with TRBD1. This CDR3 comprises 14 residues. Losses at the gene ends were 9 bases for V and 2 bases for J; bases not matched to a gene: 6. Germline CDR1 is SNHLY and CDR2 is FYNNEI. CDR3 DNA sequence: TGTGCCAGTCTCCGGGACAGGGGAAACACTGAAGCTTTCTTT. Residues: CASLRDRGNTEAFF. The variable domain in full, with the rest retrieved from reference TRBV2 and TRBJ1-1, is EPEVTQTPSHQVTQMGQEVILRCVPISNHLYFYWYRQILGQKVEFLVSFYNNEISEKSEIFDDQFSVERPDGSNFTLKIRSTKLEDSAMYFCASLRDRGNTEAFFGQGTRLTVV.

Here the CDR3 DNA reads TGCGCCAGCAGCTTGGGAAGGGACAGTAATGGCTACACCTTC. It codes for CASSLGRDSNGYTF. The chain has TRBV5-1 and TRBJ1-2, with 7 bases matching TRBD1. This CDR3 comprises 14 residues. The ends lost 0 bases at V and 6 bases at J; junction bases unmatched: 5. CDR1 SGHRS and CDR2 YFSETQ come from the germline V gene.